Listed below are T cell receptor beta chains from one sample, sequenced in a study of cytomegalovirus exposure and HLA in healthy donors. Assay used: immunoSEQ multiplex PCR; TCRdb lists only in-frame clones, some missing. The table lists some 140,000 clones, approximately 80% of them singletons, with around 5.6% in the top ten. Sequences were obtained from PBMCs. Receptor source: a woman aged 35 to 49 in good health and CMV-seropositive. Both conserved end residues are part of each CDR3. A D gene is named only where the DNA matches it firmly. Clone size is shown for a subset of rows, as once, few, many or a class of expanded clone.

TRBD2 TRBJ2-7 - TRBV5-6 CASSGWTSGRSSYEQYF TGTGCCAGCAGCGGGTGGACTAGCGGGAGGAGCTCCTACGAGCAGTACTTC
- TRBJ2-1 - TRBV11-2 CASSLDWSRDIWDNEQFF TGTGCCAGCAGCTTAGATTGGTCCAGGGATATCTGGGACAATGAGCAGTTCTTC
TRBD1 TRBJ1-4 - TRBV25-1 CASTTGVYEKLFF TGTGCCAGTACCACAGGGGTGTATGAAAAACTGTTTTTT
- TRBJ1-1 - TRBV18 CASSPPAGTMNTEAFF TGTGCCAGCTCACCACCGGCAGGGACTATGAACACTGAAGCTTTCTTT
- TRBJ2-1 - TRBV6-5 CASSYLPENMEQFF TGTGCCAGCAGTTACCTTCCGGAGAATATGGAGCAGTTCTTC
TRBD2 TRBJ2-7 - TRBV6-5 CASRNGGTHEQYF TGTGCCAGCAGGAACGGGGGGACCCACGAGCAGTACTTC
- TRBJ2-7 once TRBV29-1 CSVEGNRGGTYEQYF TGCAGCGTTGAAGGAAACAGGGGGGGTACCTACGAGCAGTACTTC
- TRBJ2-2 - TRBV28 CASRRYLVGNTGELFF TGTGCCAGCAGACGATATCTAGTGGGGAACACCGGGGAGCTGTTTTTT
- TRBJ2-7 - TRBV19 CASSIAMLAVYEQYF TGTGCCAGTAGTATAGCAATGCTAGCAGTCTACGAGCAGTACTTC
- TRBJ2-7 - TRBV5-1 CASSVGGGSSYEQYF TGCGCCAGCAGTGTAGGGGGAGGGAGCTCCTACGAGCAGTACTTC
TRBD2 TRBJ2-7 - TRBV6-1 CASSEGREGPEQYF TGTGCCAGCTCTGAGGGGCGGGAGGGCCCCGAGCAGTACTTC